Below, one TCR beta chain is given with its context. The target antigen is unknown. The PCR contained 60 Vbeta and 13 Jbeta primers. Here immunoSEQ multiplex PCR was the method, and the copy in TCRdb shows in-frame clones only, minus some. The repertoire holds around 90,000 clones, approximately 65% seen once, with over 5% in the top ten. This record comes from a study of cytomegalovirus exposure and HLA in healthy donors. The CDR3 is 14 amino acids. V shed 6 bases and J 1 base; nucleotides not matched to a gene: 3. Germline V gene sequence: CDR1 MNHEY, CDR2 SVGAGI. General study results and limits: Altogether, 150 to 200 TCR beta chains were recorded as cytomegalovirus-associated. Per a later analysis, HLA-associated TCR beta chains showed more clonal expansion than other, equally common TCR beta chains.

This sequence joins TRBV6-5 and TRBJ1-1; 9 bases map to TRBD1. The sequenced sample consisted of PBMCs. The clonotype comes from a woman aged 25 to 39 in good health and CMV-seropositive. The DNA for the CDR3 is TGTGCCAGCAGAGAGGACAGGGGGAACACTGAAGCTTTCTTT. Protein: CASREDRGNTEAFF.